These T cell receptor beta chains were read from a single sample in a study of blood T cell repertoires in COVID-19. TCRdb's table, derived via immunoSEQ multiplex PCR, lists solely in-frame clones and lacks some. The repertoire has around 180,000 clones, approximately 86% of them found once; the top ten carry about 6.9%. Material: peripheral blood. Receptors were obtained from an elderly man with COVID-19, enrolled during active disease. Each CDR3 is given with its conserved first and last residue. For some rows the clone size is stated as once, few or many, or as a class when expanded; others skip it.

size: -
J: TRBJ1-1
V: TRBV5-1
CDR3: CASSKKTRGTEAFF

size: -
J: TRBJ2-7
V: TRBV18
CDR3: CASSTTGNYEQYF

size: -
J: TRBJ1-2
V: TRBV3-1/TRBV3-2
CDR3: CASSRTGGSYTF

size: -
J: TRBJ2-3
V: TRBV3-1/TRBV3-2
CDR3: CASSPLGQSTDTQYF

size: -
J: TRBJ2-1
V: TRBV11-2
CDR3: CASSLALAGYNEQFF

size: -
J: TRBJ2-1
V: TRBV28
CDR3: CASSLGATYNEQFF

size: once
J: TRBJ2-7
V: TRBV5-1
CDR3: CASSSGTATGEQYF

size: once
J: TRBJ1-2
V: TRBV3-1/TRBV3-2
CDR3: CASSQALSWGGGGYTF

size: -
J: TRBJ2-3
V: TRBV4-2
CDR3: CASSGQSGGLDTQYF

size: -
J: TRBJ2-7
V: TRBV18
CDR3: CASSPPSRAGGFGEQYF

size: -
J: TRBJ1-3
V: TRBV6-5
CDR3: CASSYAAGRGNTIYF